The 3 T cell receptor beta chains in this list originate from one sample, sequenced in a study of blood T cell repertoires in COVID-19. The method was immunoSEQ multiplex PCR; TCRdb's version includes in-frame clones alone and lacks a portion of them. Of 330,000 or so clones listed, approximately 84% are singletons. Sequences were obtained from PBMCs or T cells enriched from blood (not recorded which). All receptors derive from a woman in her twenties or thirties who had recovered from COVID-19.

CDR3: CASSFAGTGSGTDTQYF. DNA of the CDR3: TGTGCCAGCAGCTTCGCCGGGACAGGGTCTGGCACAGATACGCAGTATTTT. The chain has TRBV11-3 and TRBJ2-3; 9 positions agree with TRBD1. CDR1 is SGHNT and CDR2 is YENEEA in the germline V gene. The CDR3 is 17 residues long. J gave up 1 base and V 3 bases, and 8 bases lay outside the gene matches.

This clone was detected once. The chain employs TRBV11-3 and TRBJ2-4; D is perhaps TRBD1 (5 bases). The CDR3 consists of 18 residues. V lost 4 bases, J lost 0 bases, and 19 bases lay in between. The germline V gene encodes CDR1 SGHNT and CDR2 YENEEA. The CDR3 bases are TGTGCCAGCAGCTCCCGTAGCCGACAGCTCTTAGCCAAAAACATTCAGTACTTC. It encodes CASSSRSRQLLAKNIQYF.

The chain has TRBV9 and TRBJ2-7; 11 bases map to TRBD2. The V gene's germline CDR1 is SGDLS and CDR2 YYNGEE. Unmatched junction bases numbered 6, after V lost 0 bases and J lost 4 bases. The CDR3 runs 16 residues. CDR3 coding DNA: TGTGCCAGCAGCGTAGGACCGTTAGCGGGAGGGTACGAGCAGTACTTC. This codes for CASSVGPLAGGYEQYF.